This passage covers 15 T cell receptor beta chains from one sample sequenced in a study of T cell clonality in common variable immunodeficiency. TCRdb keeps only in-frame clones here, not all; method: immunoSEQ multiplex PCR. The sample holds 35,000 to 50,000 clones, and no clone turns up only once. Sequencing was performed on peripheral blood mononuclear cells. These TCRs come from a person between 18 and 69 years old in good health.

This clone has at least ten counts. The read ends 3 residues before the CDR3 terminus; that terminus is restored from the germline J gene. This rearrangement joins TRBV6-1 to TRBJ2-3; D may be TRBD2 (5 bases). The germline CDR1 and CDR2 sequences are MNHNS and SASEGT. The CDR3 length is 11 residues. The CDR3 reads CASSEWTSQYF. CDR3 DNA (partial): TGTGCCAGCAGTGAATGGACTTCG.

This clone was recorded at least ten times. The sequenced part of the CDR3 DNA is TGTGCCAGTAATGGAGACGGCGGTTTTATTGGTACG. It yields the protein CASNGDGGFIGT. The entire CDR3 protein reads CASNGDGGFIGTQYF. The chain has TRBV19 and TRBJ2-3; D is unclear. The CDR3 extends 3 residues past the end of the read, so its final part is completed from the germline J gene. V shed 7 bases and J shed 8 bases, with 22 bases lying between them. CDR1 LNHDA and CDR2 SQIVND come from the germline V gene (reference sequence). CDR3 length equals 15 residues.

The CDR3 reads CSARERTSGSSYNEQFF. The DNA read from the CDR3 is TGCAGTGCTAGAGAGAGGACTAGCGGGAGCTCCTACAATGAG. The V call is TRBV20-1, the J call TRBJ2-1, with TRBD2 matching 13 bases. The read terminates 3 residues before the CDR3 end, so the remaining end is supplied by the germline J gene. After removal of 0 bases from V and 0 bases from J, the junction contained 2 bases not matched to a gene. This CDR3 region has 17 residues. Germline V gene data show CDR1 as DFQATT and CDR2 as SNEGSKA (reference sequence).

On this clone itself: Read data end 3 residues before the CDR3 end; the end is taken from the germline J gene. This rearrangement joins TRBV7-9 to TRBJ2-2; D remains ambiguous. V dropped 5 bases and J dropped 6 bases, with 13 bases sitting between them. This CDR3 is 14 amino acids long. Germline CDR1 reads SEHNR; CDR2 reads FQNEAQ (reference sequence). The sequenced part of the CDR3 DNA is TGTGCCAGCAGCCACCCCAAGGCGGCCGGGGAG. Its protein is CASSHPKAAGE. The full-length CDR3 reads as CASSHPKAAGELFF. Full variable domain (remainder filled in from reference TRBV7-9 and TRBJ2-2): DTGVSQNPRHKITKRGQNVTFRCDPISEHNRLYWYRQTLGQGPEFLTYFQNEAQLEKSRLLSDRFSAERPKGSFSTLEIQRTEQGDSAMYLCASSHPKAAGELFFGEGSRLTVL.

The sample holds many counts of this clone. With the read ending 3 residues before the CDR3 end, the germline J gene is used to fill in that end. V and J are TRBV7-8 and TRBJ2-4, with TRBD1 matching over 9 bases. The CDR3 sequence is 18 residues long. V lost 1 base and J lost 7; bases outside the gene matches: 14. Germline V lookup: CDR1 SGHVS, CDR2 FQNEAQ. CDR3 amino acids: CASSLVGTGIGARNIQYF. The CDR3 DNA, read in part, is TGTGCCAGCAGCTTAGTTGGGACAGGGATTGGGGCTCGTAACATT.

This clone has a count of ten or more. The CDR3 sequence: CASSLVAGGPYEQYF. The sequenced part of the CDR3 DNA is TGTGCCAGCAGCTTGGTAGCGGGAGGCCCCTACGAG. The gene calls are TRBV7-6 and TRBJ2-7, with 10 positions matching TRBD2. Sequencing ends 3 residues short of the CDR3 end; the germline J gene provides the rest. CDR3 length equals 15 residues. CDR1 is SGHVS, CDR2 FNYEAQ, per germline. The J segment lost 2 bases and the V segment lost 3 bases, leaving 4 bases of the junction unmatched. The variable domain in full, with the rest retrieved from reference TRBV7-6 and TRBJ2-7, is GAGVSQSPRYKVTKRGQDVALRCDPISGHVSLYWYRQALGQGPEFLTYFNYEAQQDKSGLPNDRFSAERPEGSISTLTIQRTEQRDSAMYRCASSLVAGGPYEQYFGPGTRLTVT.

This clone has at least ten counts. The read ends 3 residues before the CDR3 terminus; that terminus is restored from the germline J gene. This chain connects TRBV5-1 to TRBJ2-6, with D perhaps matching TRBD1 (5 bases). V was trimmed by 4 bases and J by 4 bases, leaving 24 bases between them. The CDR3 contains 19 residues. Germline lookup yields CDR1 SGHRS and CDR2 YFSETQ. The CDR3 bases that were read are TGCGCCAGCAGCGTAAGGGCAGGGAACTCTCGTTTGGGGGCCAACGTC. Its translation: CASSVRAGNSRLGANV. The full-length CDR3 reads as CASSVRAGNSRLGANVLTF.

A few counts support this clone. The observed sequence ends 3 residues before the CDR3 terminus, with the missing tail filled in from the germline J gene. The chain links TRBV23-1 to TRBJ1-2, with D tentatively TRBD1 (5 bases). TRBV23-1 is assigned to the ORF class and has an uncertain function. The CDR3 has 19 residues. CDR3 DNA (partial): TGCGCCAGCAGTCAAACAGGACTAGCGGGAGGGCCTTGGAACAATGAC. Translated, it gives CASSQTGLAGGPWNND. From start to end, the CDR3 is CASSQTGLAGGPWNNDYTF.

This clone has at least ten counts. CDR3 DNA, as far as it was read: TGTGCCAGCAGCCTACAACAGGGGCTT. Its protein product is CASSLQQGL. The full CDR3 protein reads CASSLQQGLQYF. The chain has TRBV7-2 and TRBJ2-4; TRBD1 agrees at 7 bases. The DNA ends 3 residues before the CDR3 does, and the rest of the CDR3 is filled in from the germline J gene. The CDR3 is 12 amino acids. The germline gives CDR1 SGHTA, CDR2 FQGNSA.

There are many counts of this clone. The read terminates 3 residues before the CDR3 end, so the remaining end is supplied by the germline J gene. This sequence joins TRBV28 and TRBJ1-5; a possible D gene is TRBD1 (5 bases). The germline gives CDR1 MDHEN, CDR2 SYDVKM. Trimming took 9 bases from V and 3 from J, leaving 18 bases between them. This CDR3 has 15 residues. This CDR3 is CASLLGGTLNQPQHF. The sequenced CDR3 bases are TGTGCCAGTCTATTGGGGGGGACTCTCAATCAGCCC. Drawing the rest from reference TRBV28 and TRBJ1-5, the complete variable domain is DVKVTQSSRYLVKRTGEKVFLECVQDMDHENMFWYRQDPGLGLRLIYFSYDVKMKEKGDIPEGYSVSREKKERFSLILESASTNQTSMYLCASLLGGTLNQPQHFGDGTRLSIL.

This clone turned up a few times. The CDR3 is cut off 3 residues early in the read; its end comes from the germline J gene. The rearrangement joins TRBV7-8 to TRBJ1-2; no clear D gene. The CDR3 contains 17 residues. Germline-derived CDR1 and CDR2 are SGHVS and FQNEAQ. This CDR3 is CASSLGQRWETNYDYTF. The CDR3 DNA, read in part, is TGTGCCAGCAGCTTAGGGCAAAGGTGGGAGACTAACTACGAC.

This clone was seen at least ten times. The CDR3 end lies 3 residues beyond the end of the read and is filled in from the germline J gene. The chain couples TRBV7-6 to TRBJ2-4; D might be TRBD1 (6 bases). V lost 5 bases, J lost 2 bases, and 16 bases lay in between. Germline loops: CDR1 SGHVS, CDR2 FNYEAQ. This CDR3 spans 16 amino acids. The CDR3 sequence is CASSQGKIGSKNIQYF. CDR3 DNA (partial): TGTGCCAGCAGCCAGGGGAAGATTGGGTCCAAAAACATT.

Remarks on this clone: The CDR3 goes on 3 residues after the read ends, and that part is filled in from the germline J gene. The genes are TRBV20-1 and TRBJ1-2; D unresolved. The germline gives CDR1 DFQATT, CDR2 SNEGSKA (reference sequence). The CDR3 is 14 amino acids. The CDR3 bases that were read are TGCAGTGCGATACTAGCGGGAGAACCCTACGAC. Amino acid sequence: CSAILAGEPYD. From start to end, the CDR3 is CSAILAGEPYDYTF.

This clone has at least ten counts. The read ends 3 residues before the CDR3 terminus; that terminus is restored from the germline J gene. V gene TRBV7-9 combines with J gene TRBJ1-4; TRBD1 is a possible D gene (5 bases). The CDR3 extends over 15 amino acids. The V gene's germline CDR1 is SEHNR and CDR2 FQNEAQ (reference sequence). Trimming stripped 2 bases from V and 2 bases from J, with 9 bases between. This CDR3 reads CASSLQRQTNEKLFF. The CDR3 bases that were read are TGTGCCAGCAGCTTACAAAGACAGACTAATGAAAAA.

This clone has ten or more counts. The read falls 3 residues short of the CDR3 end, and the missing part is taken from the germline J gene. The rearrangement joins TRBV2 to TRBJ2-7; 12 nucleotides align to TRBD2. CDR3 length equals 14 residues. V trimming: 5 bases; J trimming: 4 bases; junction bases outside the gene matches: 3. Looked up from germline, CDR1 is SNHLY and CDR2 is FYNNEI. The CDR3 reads CASSPGLAGYEQYF. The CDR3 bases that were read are TGTGCCAGCAGTCCTGGACTAGCGGGATACGAG.